What follows are 23 T cell receptor beta chains derived from one specimen sequenced in a study of neurological immune-mediated disorders. TCRdb itself ran the 5' RACE reads through MiXCR, one entry per CDR3 protein. Of approximately 30,000 distinct CDR3 sequences detected, more than 10% appear once; the ten largest clones hold around 5.3%. Time point noted: technical triplicate 2. The source material was CD4+ T cells from blood. The receptors shown here come from a female donor with HTLV-1-associated myelopathy (HAM/TSP).

Many counts were recorded for this clonotype. The genes are TRBV5-1 and TRBJ2-3; 7 bases fit TRBD2. From germline, CDR1 is SGHRS and CDR2 YFSETQ. This CDR3 region has 16 residues. With V trimmed by 3 bases and J by 4 bases, 11 bases remained unmatched. The CDR3 nucleotides are TGCGCCAGCAGCTCCTTGGGCGGGAGTAACGCAGATACGCAGTATTTT. It encodes CASSSLGGSNADTQYF.

This clonotype was seen ten or more times. V is TRBV18 and J is TRBJ2-7; D possibly corresponds to TRBD2 (5 bases). Trimming took off 4 bases at V and 6 bases at J, with 19 bases between the two ends. CDR3 length equals 15 residues. Germline assignment: CDR1 KGHSH and CDR2 LQKENI. In DNA form, the CDR3 reads TGTGCCAGCTCACTGCACGACGGCAGCCTAGCCGAGCAGTACTTC. Translating gives CASSLHDGSLAEQYF.

This clonotype was observed many times. This chain connects TRBV7-9 to TRBJ1-2; D might be TRBD1 (5 bases). Germline V gene sequence: CDR1 SEHNR, CDR2 FQNEAQ (reference sequence). There are 14 residues in the CDR3. V lost 0 bases and J 6 bases, leaving 11 bases between the germline ends. CDR3 amino acids: CASSLAQGPHGYTF. The CDR3 region has the DNA TGTGCCAGCAGCTTAGCGCAGGGCCCACATGGCTACACCTTC.

The table lists this clonotype with many counts. This chain uses TRBV20-1 with TRBJ2-3; 8 nucleotides line up with TRBD2. The CDR3 runs 15 residues. Per germline, CDR1 DFQATT and CDR2 SNEGSKA (reference sequence). V lost 1 base to trimming and J lost 1 base; unmatched junction nucleotides: 4. The CDR3 spells CSARVGRGGTDTQYF. The CDR3 DNA sequence: TGCAGTGCTAGAGTGGGGCGGGGGGGCACAGATACGCAGTATTTT.

The chain has TRBV7-3 and TRBJ2-3; TRBD2 aligns across 8 bases. The CDR3 extends over 16 amino acids. V lost 3 bases, J lost 0 bases, and 5 bases stayed unmatched. Germline CDR1 is SGHTA and CDR2 is FQGTGA. The CDR3 region is CASSFLAGTSTDTQYF. Written as DNA, the CDR3 is TGTGCCAGCAGCTTCTTAGCGGGGACTAGCACAGATACGCAGTATTTT.

This clonotype was seen at least ten times. The chain employs TRBV29-1 and TRBJ2-7; TRBD2 might be the D (5 bases). V was shortened by 4 bases and J by 6 bases, with 22 bases between the two germline ends. CDR1 SQVTM and CDR2 ANQGSEA come from the germline V gene. This CDR3 contains 15 residues. The CDR3 loop reads CSVGLDGLDLGEQYF. CDR3 sequence (DNA): TGCAGCGTTGGCTTGGACGGACTCGACCTTGGCGAGCAGTACTTC.

This clonotype was observed many times. The chain uses TRBV29-1 and TRBJ1-1; D not resolved. The CDR3 is 12 amino acids. CDR1 SQVTM and CDR2 ANQGSEA come from the germline V gene. The V end was cut by 3 bases, the J end by 5 bases, with 10 bases between. The CDR3 here is CSVDASETEAFF. CDR3 nucleotides: TGCAGCGTTGACGCTTCGGAGACTGAAGCTTTCTTT.

In this sample, this clonotype turned up many times. CDR3 protein: CSARDQGTEQYF. Written as DNA, the CDR3 is TGCAGTGCTAGAGATCAGGGGACAGAGCAGTACTTC. V gene TRBV20-1 combines with J gene TRBJ2-7; D is perhaps TRBD1 (6 bases). Germline V gene lookup returns CDR1 DFQATT and CDR2 SNEGSKA (reference sequence). The CDR3 sequence is 12 residues long. V lost 0 bases to trimming and J lost 7 bases, with 10 bases between them.

This clonotype was seen repeatedly, ten times or more. The rearrangement joins TRBV5-1 to TRBJ2-7; D call uncertain. Germline V gives CDR1 SGHRS, CDR2 YFSETQ. Trimming shortened V by 1 base and J by 3 bases, and 11 bases separated the two germline ends. This CDR3 contains 14 residues. The DNA for the CDR3 is TGCGCCAGCAGCTTGCAGTCGTCAGGCTACGAGCAGTACTTC. It codes for CASSLQSSGYEQYF.

There are many counts of this clonotype. The J gene is TRBJ2-5, the V gene TRBV12-3 or TRBV12-4, with D tentatively TRBD1 (5 bases). The germline V and J ends were trimmed by 8 bases and 5 bases, with 15 bases remaining between them. The CDR3 runs to 13 residues. CDR3: CASATVGVETQYF. The CDR3 DNA sequence: TGTGCCAGCGCGACAGTAGGCGTGGAGACCCAGTACTTC.

This clonotype has ten or more counts. The V and J genes are TRBV5-1 and TRBJ1-1; TRBD1 might be the D (6 bases). Germline V gene lookup returns CDR1 SGHRS and CDR2 YFSETQ. There are 15 residues in the CDR3. The germline V and J ends were trimmed by 4 bases and 1 base, with 14 bases remaining between them. As DNA, the CDR3 is TGCGCCAGCAGCCTAATACAGGGTACGAACACTGAAGCTTTCTTT. It translates to CASSLIQGTNTEAFF.

This clonotype was counted ten times or more. The chain is built from TRBV10-3 and TRBJ2-5; D is unclear. Germline V gene data show CDR1 as ENHRY and CDR2 as SYGVKD. V was trimmed by 3 bases and J by 5 bases, leaving 10 bases between them. CDR3 length: 13 residues. As DNA, the CDR3 is TGTGCCATCAGTGAAGGGTCGAGGGAGACCCAGTACTTC. Protein product: CAISEGSRETQYF.

This clonotype was seen ten or more times. CDR3 sequence: CASSFGNGNEKLFF. The CDR3 DNA follows: TGTGCCAGCAGTTTTGGAAACGGTAATGAAAAACTGTTTTTT. The chain uses TRBV12-3 or TRBV12-4 and TRBJ1-4; D not certain. The V and J ends lost 3 bases and 4 bases respectively, with 9 bases between them. The CDR3 runs to 14 residues.

Many counts were recorded for this clonotype. The rearrangement uses TRBV12-3 or TRBV12-4 and TRBJ2-5; the match to TRBD2 covers 7 bases. Trimming took 5 bases from V and 3 from J; bases not matched to a gene: 15. This CDR3 spans 17 amino acids. The CDR3 loop is CASSPFRPSGYKETQYF. CDR3 DNA: TGTGCCAGCAGTCCCTTTAGGCCTAGCGGCTATAAAGAGACCCAGTACTTC.

This clonotype has a count of ten or more. J is TRBJ2-1 and V is TRBV14, with D possibly matching TRBD2 (5 bases). This CDR3 has 14 residues. Germline V gene lookup returns CDR1 SGHDN and CDR2 FVKESK. Trimming took 4 bases from V and 8 from J, leaving 15 bases between them. CDR3 sequence (DNA): TGTGCCAGCAGCCTGAGCGGTCTCGGAGATGAGCAGTTCTTC. Its protein is CASSLSGLGDEQFF.

This clonotype was seen many times. The chain is built from TRBV29-1 and TRBJ2-4, with D possibly being TRBD2 (5 bases). The length of the CDR3 is 12 residues. The V end lost 0 bases, the J end lost 9 bases, and 9 bases lay between the germline ends. Germline V gene data show CDR1 as SQVTM and CDR2 as ANQGSEA. The CDR3 loop reads CSVEDPGTIQYF. The CDR3 bases are TGCAGCGTTGAAGATCCGGGAACCATTCAGTACTTC.

At least ten counts were recorded for this clonotype. This sequence joins TRBV29-1 and TRBJ1-4; D is uncertain. This CDR3 spans 12 amino acids. Per germline, CDR1 SQVTM and CDR2 ANQGSEA. Trimming took 6 bases from V and 7 from J, leaving 12 bases between them. CDR3 coding DNA: TGCAGCGTCGGGATGGGTGCTGAAAAACTGTTTTTT. It encodes CSVGMGAEKLFF.

This clonotype was counted many times. The gene calls are TRBV5-1 and TRBJ2-5; 7 bases match TRBD2. There are 14 residues in the CDR3. The germline V gene encodes CDR1 SGHRS and CDR2 YFSETQ. V shed 0 bases and J 4 bases; nucleotides not matched to a gene: 3. The CDR3 coding sequence is TGCGCCAGCAGCTTGGGCGGGGAGGGAGAGACCCAGTACTTC. The encoded protein is CASSLGGEGETQYF.

This clonotype occurred many times. V is TRBV7-2 and J is TRBJ2-3; 13 bases match TRBD2. The germline gives CDR1 SGHTA, CDR2 FQGNSA. This CDR3 region has 18 residues. J lost 0 bases, V lost 4 bases, and 7 bases had no gene match. CDR3 protein: CASSSWTSGGPSTDTQYF. DNA of the CDR3: TGTGCCAGCAGCTCCTGGACTAGCGGGGGCCCCAGCACAGATACGCAGTATTTT.

This clonotype was seen many times. One end of the junction varies from germline; a read error may be responsible. The chain is built from TRBV20-1 and TRBJ2-1; perhaps D is TRBD1 or TRBD2 (7 bases each). This CDR3 region has 16 residues. CDR1 and CDR2 from the germline V gene are DFQATT and SNEGSKA (reference sequence). The CDR3: CSVRDLGGGGYNEQFF. In DNA, the CDR3 is TGCAGTGTTAGAGACCTGGGAGGGGGCGGCTACAATGAGCAGTTCTTC.

This clonotype was picked up many times. The chain links TRBV10-3 to TRBJ2-5, with 11 positions matching TRBD2. The CDR3 sequence is 17 residues long. Germline V gene sequence: CDR1 ENHRY, CDR2 SYGVKD. Losses at the gene ends were 3 bases for V and 2 bases for J; bases not matched to a gene: 8. CDR3 nucleotides: TGTGCCATCAGTGATACAGACGGGACTAGCGGACAAGAGACCCAGTACTTC. The encoded protein is CAISDTDGTSGQETQYF.

This clonotype occurred many times. The V and J genes are TRBV5-6 and TRBJ2-3; no clear D gene. CDR1 is SGHDT, CDR2 YYEEEE, per germline. CDR3 length equals 13 residues. With 0 bases removed from V and 6 bases from J, the gap between germline ends came to 8 bases. The CDR3: CASSLAYGDTQYF. CDR3 coding DNA: TGTGCCAGCAGCTTGGCCTACGGGGATACGCAGTATTTT.

This clonotype has ten or more counts. The chain joins TRBV20-1 to TRBJ2-3, with D perhaps given as TRBD1 or TRBD2 (6 bases each). Germline V gives CDR1 DFQATT, CDR2 SNEGSKA (reference sequence). V lost 5 bases and J 2 bases, leaving 17 bases between the germline ends. The CDR3 loop spans 15 amino acids. Here the CDR3 reads CSAASGARATDTQYF. CDR3 nucleotides: TGCAGTGCTGCTTCGGGGGCGAGAGCCACAGATACGCAGTATTTT.